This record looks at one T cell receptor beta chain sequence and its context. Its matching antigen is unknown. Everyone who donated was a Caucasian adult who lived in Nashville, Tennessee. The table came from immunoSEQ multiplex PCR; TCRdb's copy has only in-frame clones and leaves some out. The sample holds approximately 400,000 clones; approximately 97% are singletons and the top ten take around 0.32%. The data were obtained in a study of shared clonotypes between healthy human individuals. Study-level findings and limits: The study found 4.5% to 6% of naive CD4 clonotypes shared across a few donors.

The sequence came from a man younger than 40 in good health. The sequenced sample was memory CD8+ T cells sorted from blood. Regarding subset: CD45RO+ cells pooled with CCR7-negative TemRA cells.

The CDR3 nucleotides are TGTGCCAGCAGTTTTAGACTAGCGGCTCTCTACGAGCAGTACTTC. It translates to CASSFRLAALYEQYF. The V call is TRBV27, the J call TRBJ2-7; 9 bases map to TRBD2. With 3 bases clipped from V and 3 bases from J, the junction kept 6 bases outside the gene matches. Germline-derived CDR1 and CDR2 are MNHEY and SMNVEV (reference sequence). The CDR3 covers 15 residues.